Shown below are 20 T cell receptor beta chains from a single sample sequenced in a study of T cells in tuberculosis. The protocol was immunoSEQ multiplex PCR, while the TCRdb copy is restricted to in-frame clones and leaves out a portion. The data contain about 36,000 clones, approximately 93% of them singletons. The sample comprised PBMCs. The receptors were sampled from a donor aged 10 to 29 with latent tuberculosis or without tuberculosis infection.

This rearrangement joins TRBV5-1 to TRBJ1-1; D call uncertain. Germline loops: CDR1 SGHRS, CDR2 YFSETQ. This CDR3 has 14 residues. The V end lost 2 bases, the J end lost 0 bases, and 8 bases lay between the germline ends. The CDR3, as DNA: TGCGCCAGCAGCTTTTCACAGCTGAACACTGAAGCTTTCTTT. As protein: CASSFSQLNTEAFF.

The chain is built from TRBV19 and TRBJ2-7; the D gene is possibly TRBD2 (5 bases). In germline, CDR1 is LNHDA, CDR2 SQIVND (reference sequence). The V end was cut by 3 bases, the J end by 0 bases, with 12 bases between. The length of the CDR3 is 15 residues. The CDR3 DNA reads TGTGCCAGTAGTATTTTGGAAGGGAGCTCCTACGAGCAGTACTTC. This translates into CASSILEGSSYEQYF.

The chain carries TRBV19 and TRBJ2-1; TRBD1 is a possible D gene (6 bases). The V end lost 5 bases, the J end lost 2 bases, and 16 bases lay between the germline ends. Germline-derived CDR1 and CDR2 are LNHDA and SQIVND (reference sequence). The CDR3 is made up of 16 amino acids. Here the CDR3 reads CASSPPGRGTYNEQFF. The DNA of the CDR3 is TGTGCCAGTAGTCCCCCCGGCAGGGGAACCTACAATGAGCAGTTCTTC.

The genes are TRBV19 and TRBJ2-3; TRBD1 aligns across 9 bases. Germline V gives CDR1 LNHDA, CDR2 SQIVND (reference sequence). The CDR3 is 13 residues long. The V and J ends lost 9 bases and 5 bases, in that order; junction bases with no gene match: 6. The CDR3 DNA sequence: TGTGCCAGCGGGACAGGGTCGGGAGATACGCAGTATTTT. Encoded protein: CASGTGSGDTQYF.

The rearrangement links TRBV6-5 to TRBJ2-2, with 8 nucleotides matching TRBD1. This CDR3 is 14 amino acids long. The V segment lost 9 bases and the J segment 4 bases; nucleotides outside the gene matches: 7. Germline values: CDR1 MNHEY, CDR2 SVGAGI. CDR3 in amino acids: CASREDRATGELFF. The CDR3, as DNA: TGTGCCAGTAGGGAGGACAGGGCCACCGGGGAGCTGTTTTTT.

V is TRBV4-1 and J is TRBJ2-7; a possible D gene is TRBD1 (6 bases). The ends were cut back, 0 bases at V and 2 bases at J, with 17 bases in the middle. The germline gives CDR1 MGHRA, CDR2 YSYEKL. The CDR3 loop spans 17 amino acids. For the CDR3, the DNA is TGCGCCAGCAGCCAAGATCCCTCGACAGGAACGGCCTACGAGCAGTACTTC. This gives the protein CASSQDPSTGTAYEQYF.

This sequence joins TRBV27 and TRBJ2-3; 10 positions agree with TRBD2. Germline values: CDR1 MNHEY, CDR2 SMNVEV (reference sequence). After removal of 7 bases from V and 0 bases from J, the junction contained 10 bases not matched to a gene. The length of the CDR3 is 17 residues. The CDR3 loop is CASNSRIAGGSTDTQYF. The CDR3 DNA follows: TGTGCCAGCAACAGCAGGATAGCGGGGGGCAGCACAGATACGCAGTATTTT.

This clone was picked up a small number of times. J is TRBJ2-7 and V is TRBV7-9; 9 bases match TRBD1. CDR1 and CDR2 from the germline V gene are SEHNR and FQNEAQ (reference sequence). The ends lost 5 bases at V and 4 bases at J; junction bases unmatched: 6. There are 14 residues in the CDR3. In nucleotides, the CDR3 is TGTGCCAGCAGCCACCGGGACAGGGAGTACGAGCAGTACTTC. Encoded protein: CASSHRDREYEQYF. Filled out from reference TRBV7-9 and TRBJ2-7, the complete variable domain reads DTGVSQNPRHKITKRGQNVTFRCDPISEHNRLYWYRQTLGQGPEFLTYFQNEAQLEKSRLLSDRFSAERPKGSFSTLEIQRTEQGDSAMYLCASSHRDREYEQYFGPGTRLTVT.

This clone was observed a single time. The CDR3 loop reads CASSSSGTRSNQPQHF. DNA for the CDR3: TGTGCCAGCAGCTCGTCCGGGACTAGGAGCAATCAGCCCCAGCATTTT. The chain joins TRBV11-2 to TRBJ1-5; D is perhaps TRBD1 (5 bases). CDR3 length: 16 amino acids. The V and J ends lost 4 bases and 1 base respectively, with 14 bases between them. Germline loops: CDR1 SGHAT, CDR2 FQNNGV.

The chain combines TRBV30 with TRBJ2-3; TRBD1 agrees at 10 bases. The germline gives CDR1 GTSNPN, CDR2 SVGIG (reference sequence). V lost 2 bases to trimming and J lost 3 bases; unmatched junction nucleotides: 5. The CDR3 totals 15 residues. The CDR3 DNA follows: TGTGCCTGGAGTCAAGGACAGGGGGGAACAGATACGCAGTATTTT. This sequence encodes CAWSQGQGGTDTQYF.

The rearrangement uses TRBV5-4 and TRBJ2-1; 9 nucleotides line up with TRBD1. The germline gives CDR1 SGHNT, CDR2 YYREEE (reference sequence). With 3 bases clipped from V and 6 bases from J, the junction kept 7 bases outside the gene matches. This CDR3 region has 15 residues. CDR3 sequence (DNA): TGTGCCAGCAGCTGGGAGGGACAGGGTCGCAATGAGCAGTTCTTC. It translates to CASSWEGQGRNEQFF.

J is TRBJ2-7 and V is TRBV15; TRBD1 matches 11 bases. Looked up from germline, CDR1 is LNHNV and CDR2 is YYDKDF (reference sequence). The CDR3 is 18 amino acids. Trimming took 2 bases from V and 2 from J; bases not matched to a gene: 11. The CDR3 DNA reads as TGTGCCACCAGCAGACGCTTCACCGGGACAGGGGGAACCTACGAGCAGTACTTC. Protein sequence: CATSRRFTGTGGTYEQYF.

The chain has TRBV4-1 and TRBJ1-2, with TRBD1 as a possible D gene (5 bases). The V end lost 3 bases, the J end lost 0 bases, and 17 bases lay between the germline ends. Per germline, CDR1 MGHRA and CDR2 YSYEKL. The CDR3 extends over 17 amino acids. CDR3 amino acids: CASSQPGGRKTNYGYTF. For the CDR3, the DNA is TGCGCCAGCAGCCAGCCCGGGGGACGGAAAACTAACTATGGCTACACCTTC.

The gene calls are TRBV7-7 and TRBJ2-5; TRBD1 aligns across 8 bases. CDR1 is SSHAT, CDR2 FNYEAQ, per germline (reference sequence). CDR3 length: 13 amino acids. Trimming at V came to 10 bases and at J to 4 bases, leaving 8 bases not matched to a gene. The DNA for the CDR3 is TGTGCCACCGGTGCTGACAGGGGAGAGACCCAGTACTTC. It yields the protein CATGADRGETQYF.

The V gene is TRBV4-3, the J gene TRBJ1-5; D not resolved. V was cut by 3 bases and J by 2 bases, with 14 bases left in between. This CDR3 contains 16 residues. Germline CDR1 LGHNA, CDR2 YSLEER. The CDR3 spells CASSQDLIAGNQPQHF. CDR3 in DNA: TGCGCCAGCAGCCAGGATCTTATAGCGGGCAATCAGCCCCAGCATTTT.

This chain connects TRBV7-2 to TRBJ1-3, with D possibly being TRBD1 (5 bases). The CDR3 loop spans 16 amino acids. The germline V gene encodes CDR1 SGHTA and CDR2 FQGNSA. Trimming pared 2 bases from V and 4 bases from J, leaving 15 bases between. The CDR3 sequence: CASSLIGALSGNTIYF. The CDR3 DNA sequence: TGTGCCAGCAGCTTAATAGGGGCCCTGTCGGGAAACACCATATATTTT.

V usage is TRBV4-3 and J usage is TRBJ2-5; D perhaps matches TRBD1 (6 bases). The CDR3 is made up of 16 amino acids. CDR1 is LGHNA and CDR2 is YSLEER in the germline V gene. The V end lost 2 bases, the J end lost 1 base, and 14 bases lay between the germline ends. CDR3 sequence: CASSQYPGQPQETQYF. CDR3 DNA: TGCGCCAGCAGCCAATACCCCGGACAGCCCCAAGAGACCCAGTACTTC.

The chain recombines TRBV9 with TRBJ1-2, with D possibly TRBD1 on 5 matching bases. Trimming stripped 3 bases from V and 3 bases from J, with 12 bases between. The CDR3 totals 14 residues. CDR1 is SGDLS, CDR2 YYNGEE, per germline. CDR3 bases: TGTGCCAGCAGCGCAGACTCGACAGACTATGGCTACACCTTC. This codes for CASSADSTDYGYTF.

V usage is TRBV7-3 and J usage is TRBJ2-3; D perhaps matches TRBD2 (7 bases). CDR3 length: 17 amino acids. V dropped 0 bases and J dropped 2 bases, with 15 bases sitting between them. The germline CDR1 and CDR2 sequences are SGHTA and FQGTGA. The CDR3 DNA reads as TGTGCCAGCAGCTTAACGGTTGGGGGGGCCAACACAGATACGCAGTATTTT. Translation: CASSLTVGGANTDTQYF. Looking up the rest from reference TRBV7-3 and TRBJ2-3 gives the full variable domain: GAGVSQTPSNKVTEKGKYVELRCDPISGHTALYWYRQSLGQGPEFLIYFQGTGAADDSGLPNDRFFAVRPEGSVSTLKIQRTERGDSAVYLCASSLTVGGANTDTQYFGPGTRLTVL.

The chain carries TRBV4-3 and TRBJ1-1; D is ambiguous. This CDR3 is built from 15 residues. Trimming shortened V by 1 base and J by 1 base, and 10 bases separated the two germline ends. Germline CDR1 LGHNA, CDR2 YSLEER. The CDR3: CASSQGMEANTEAFF. In nucleotides, the CDR3 is TGCGCCAGCAGCCAAGGTATGGAGGCGAACACTGAAGCTTTCTTT.